The T cell receptor beta chain under discussion was sequenced for a study of neoadjuvant anti-PD-1 for oral cavity cancer. As for the study in general: Patients without progression got a fourth dose around day 43. Overall study results and limits: Higher pretreatment Treg/Th17 ratios tracked higher pretreatment blood clonality.

V was cut by 7 bases and J by 1 base, with 14 bases left in between. CDR1 is ENHRY and CDR2 is SYGVKD in the germline V gene. This CDR3 has 15 amino acids. Time point noted: after neoadjuvant nivolumab, at surgical resection. These newly diagnosed stage II-IVA oral cavity squamous cell carcinoma patients had no prior systemic or radiation treatment. With respect to this clone: Its antigen is currently unknown.

This table comes from immunoSEQ multiplex PCR, and its TCRdb copy is limited to in-frame clones, with some not included. The data hold over 10,000 clones, with 70% to 80% observed a single time. Sample: PBMCs, taken after nivolumab (anti-PD-1) treatment. The rearrangement uses TRBV10-3 and TRBJ2-1; the D gene is possibly TRBD2 (5 bases). This receptor was taken from a person aged 35 to 85 with oral cavity squamous cell carcinoma. The CDR3: CAIKRELNSYNEQFF. CDR3 in DNA: TGTGCCATCAAGAGGGAACTAAATTCCTACAATGAGCAGTTCTTC.